Following are 27 T cell receptor beta chains from one sample sequenced in a study of T-cell memory formation after mild COVID-19. TCRdb independently ran MiXCR on the 5' RACE reads; one entry per CDR3 protein. The sample records under 250,000 distinct CDR3 sequences, approximately 15% being singletons. The sequenced sample consisted of PBMCs or a T cell subset sorted from them (not recorded which). The receptors derive from an adult woman who had mild COVID-19 (a few samples of this study predate the infection). Cell type and time point are not known.

This clonotype was observed at least ten times. This chain joins TRBV12-3 or TRBV12-4 and TRBJ2-7, with TRBD2 identical over 8 bases. V trimming: 6 bases; J trimming: 6 bases; junction bases outside the gene matches: 10. CDR3 size: 14 residues. This chain's CDR3 is CASRASREDLEQYF. The CDR3, as DNA: TGTGCCAGCAGGGCCTCGCGGGAGGATCTCGAGCAGTACTTC.

The V gene is TRBV7-2, the J gene TRBJ2-1; 8 bases are shared with TRBD2. CDR1 is SGHTA and CDR2 is FQGNSA in the germline V gene. After removal of 5 bases from V and 4 bases from J, the junction contained 10 bases not matched to a gene. The CDR3 has 16 amino acids. The CDR3 DNA sequence: TGTGCCAGCAGCCCATGGTGGGCGGGGGGTTACAATGAGCAGTTCTTC. Amino acid sequence: CASSPWWAGGYNEQFF.

This clonotype turned up a few times. The chain uses TRBV5-1 and TRBJ2-7; 8 positions match TRBD1. The CDR3 covers 13 residues. Germline CDR1 is SGHRS and CDR2 is YFSETQ. After removal of 4 bases from V and 10 bases from J, the junction contained 10 bases not matched to a gene. CDR3 amino acids: CASSGGPGQAQYF. CDR3 bases: TGCGCCAGCAGCGGGGGACCGGGACAGGCCCAGTACTTC.

This clonotype was seen a handful of times. The CDR3 here is CASSPRIALNEQFF. In nucleotides, the CDR3 is TGTGCCAGCAGCCCTCGAATAGCACTCAATGAGCAGTTCTTC. The V and J genes are TRBV11-2 and TRBJ2-1; unclear D gene. V dropped 5 bases and J dropped 6 bases, with 14 bases sitting between them. Germline CDR1 is SGHAT and CDR2 is FQNNGV. The CDR3 is 14 residues long. Full variable domain (outside the CDR3, taken from reference TRBV11-2 and TRBJ2-1): EAGVAQSPRYKIIEKRQSVAFWCNPISGHATLYWYQQILGQGPKLLIQFQNNGVVDDSQLPKDRFSAERLKGVDSTLKIQPAKLEDSAVYLCASSPRIALNEQFFGPGTRLTVL.

J is TRBJ1-2 and V is TRBV5-1, with D unresolved. CDR1 and CDR2 (germline): SGHRS, YFSETQ. The CDR3 has 14 amino acids. Trimming cost V 0 bases and J 1 base, with 7 bases left between them. In DNA form, the CDR3 reads TGCGCCAGCAGCTTGGACGGGAGTAACTATGGCTACACCTTC. Its translation: CASSLDGSNYGYTF.

This chain links TRBV12-3 or TRBV12-4 with TRBJ1-2; no definite D call. Trimming left V 1 base short and J 4 bases short, with 7 bases between. The CDR3 is 13 amino acids. CDR3 coding DNA: TGTGCCAGCAGTTTAGTTGGGGTCTATGGCTACACCTTC. This sequence encodes CASSLVGVYGYTF.

V gene TRBV18 combines with J gene TRBJ1-1, with 7 bases identical to TRBD1. Germline-derived CDR1 and CDR2 are KGHSH and LQKENI. The CDR3 consists of 13 residues. The V segment lost 3 bases and the J segment 7 bases; nucleotides outside the gene matches: 5. This CDR3 reads CASSPRGQGEAFF. CDR3 bases: TGTGCCAGCTCACCGAGGGGGCAGGGTGAAGCTTTCTTT.

This clonotype was seen a handful of times. The V gene is TRBV9, the J gene TRBJ1-2; D not resolved. The CDR3 spans 14 residues. From germline, CDR1 is SGDLS and CDR2 YYNGEE. Trimming shortened V by 4 bases and J by 4 bases, and 14 bases separated the two germline ends. As DNA, the CDR3 is TGTGCCAGCAGCCCACTTCGGGAAACCTATGGCTACACCTTC. Amino acids: CASSPLRETYGYTF.

With respect to this clonotype: With a much larger clone just one base away, this may be a read error. The chain has TRBV20-1 and TRBJ1-6; TRBD1 matches at 8 bases. The junction had 11 bases not matched to a gene; V was cut back by 5 bases and J by 8 bases. From germline, CDR1 is DFQATT and CDR2 SNEGSKA (reference sequence). CDR3 length equals 15 residues. For the CDR3, the DNA is TGCAGTGCTTCCAGAAACAGGGGGAGTGATTCACCCCTCCACTTT. The encoded protein is CSASRNRGSDSPLHF.

In this sample, this clonotype turned up many times. The V and J genes are TRBV5-4 and TRBJ2-5; 9 bases are a match to TRBD1. V shed 4 bases and J 4 bases; nucleotides not matched to a gene: 11. The CDR3 covers 16 residues. From germline, CDR1 is SGHNT and CDR2 YYREEE (reference sequence). The CDR3 here is CASSHEPRQGGETQYF. As DNA, the CDR3 is TGTGCCAGCAGCCATGAGCCACGACAGGGGGGAGAGACCCAGTACTTC.

The chain combines TRBV5-5 with TRBJ1-1; 8 bases are a match to TRBD1. The length of the CDR3 is 14 residues. Germline V gene lookup returns CDR1 SGHKS and CDR2 YYEKEE (reference sequence). J lost 3 bases, V lost 4 bases, and 5 bases had no gene match. The CDR3 is CASSRGGQDTEAFF. DNA for the CDR3: TGTGCCAGCAGCCGTGGGGGACAGGACACTGAAGCTTTCTTT.

This clonotype was seen a few times. CDR3 residues: CASSLATRNTGELFF. CDR3 DNA sequence: TGTGCCAGCAGCTTAGCAACTAGAAACACCGGGGAGCTGTTTTTT. The chain has TRBV7-2 and TRBJ2-2; D possibly corresponds to TRBD2 (5 bases). V gave up 0 bases and J gave up 2 bases, with 7 bases separating them. CDR3 length: 15 residues. CDR1 and CDR2 from the germline V gene are SGHTA and FQGNSA.

The genes are TRBV7-6 and TRBJ1-2; 8 bases align to TRBD1. J gave up 7 bases and V 3 bases, and 4 bases lay outside the gene matches. The V gene's germline CDR1 is SGHVS and CDR2 FNYEAQ. The CDR3 runs 13 residues. The CDR3 sequence is CASSFGQGGGYTF. DNA for the CDR3: TGTGCCAGCAGCTTTGGACAGGGAGGTGGCTACACCTTC.

CDR3 region: CASTRGRSLYEQYF. The CDR3 coding sequence is TGTGCCAGCACCCGTGGTAGGAGTCTTTACGAGCAGTACTTC. V usage is TRBV6-2 or TRBV6-3 and J usage is TRBJ2-7; D unclear. Trimming stripped 7 bases from V and 4 bases from J, with 17 bases between. Looked up from germline, CDR1 is MNHEY and CDR2 is SVGEGT. The CDR3 is 14 amino acids.

The rearrangement links TRBV11-3 to TRBJ1-1, with TRBD1 as a possible D gene (6 bases). The CDR3 loop spans 13 amino acids. Between the trimmed V and J ends, which lost 5 bases and 7 bases, there was a span of 14 bases. CDR1 and CDR2 (germline): SGHNT, YENEEA. Here the CDR3 reads CASSPEGDGEAFF. The DNA of the CDR3 is TGTGCCAGCAGCCCCGAGGGGGACGGTGAAGCTTTCTTT.

Only a few counts were recorded for this clonotype. The V and J genes are TRBV2 and TRBJ2-5, with 8 bases aligning to TRBD2. The CDR3 contains 14 residues. The J segment lost 5 bases and the V segment lost 2 bases, leaving 4 bases of the junction unmatched. Germline values: CDR1 SNHLY, CDR2 FYNNEI. The chain's CDR3 is CASSEQRGPETQYF. Written as DNA, the CDR3 is TGTGCCAGCAGTGAACAGCGGGGGCCGGAGACCCAGTACTTC.

There are many counts of this clonotype. This sequence joins TRBV6-2 or TRBV6-3 and TRBJ2-1; TRBD2 matches 12 bases. There are 16 residues in the CDR3. CDR1 MNHEY and CDR2 SVGEGT come from the germline V gene. V shed 6 bases, J shed 9 bases, and the junction held 12 bases outside the gene matches. The CDR3 sequence: CASRGAGLAGLGEQFF. The CDR3, as DNA: TGTGCCAGCAGGGGAGCCGGACTAGCGGGACTTGGTGAGCAGTTCTTC.

This chain links TRBV6-4 with TRBJ2-2; D not certain. The CDR3 sequence is 14 residues long. Germline assignment: CDR1 MRHNA and CDR2 SNTAGT. V lost 4 bases, J lost 1 base, and 7 bases lay in between. CDR3 nucleotide sequence: TGTGCCAGCAGTGCACTTCAGAACACCGGGGAGCTGTTTTTT. Translating it yields CASSALQNTGELFF.

This clonotype was counted ten times or more. The genes are TRBV29-1 and TRBJ1-2; D is uncertain. V was clipped by 6 bases and J by 9 bases, with 11 bases between them. Looked up from germline, CDR1 is SQVTM and CDR2 is ANQGSEA. The CDR3 totals 10 residues. The CDR3 DNA reads TGCAGCGTCAGTGATGACAGCTACACCTTC. It translates to CSVSDDSYTF. Variable domain in full (rest from reference TRBV29-1 and TRBJ1-2): SAVISQKPSRDICQRGTSLTIQCQVDSQVTMMFWYRQQPGQSLTLIATANQGSEATYESGFVIDKFPISRPNLTFSTLTVSNMSPEDSSIYLCSVSDDSYTFGSGTRLTVV.

The chain employs TRBV29-1 and TRBJ2-1, with 11 bases identical to TRBD2. This CDR3 contains 14 residues. Trimming took 6 bases from V and 8 from J; bases not matched to a gene: 9. Germline assignment: CDR1 SQVTM and CDR2 ANQGSEA. CDR3 protein: CSVATSGKVYEQFF. The CDR3 bases are TGCAGCGTGGCGACTAGCGGGAAAGTGTATGAGCAGTTCTTC.

This chain connects TRBV12-3 or TRBV12-4 to TRBJ2-3; 11 nucleotides line up with TRBD2. J was trimmed by 7 bases and V by 5 bases; bases with no gene match: 5. This CDR3 has 14 residues. This chain's CDR3 is CASSRLAGSHTQYF. For the CDR3, the DNA is TGTGCCAGCAGTAGACTAGCGGGGTCCCATACGCAGTATTTT.

This clonotype was observed a few times. The chain is built from TRBV4-3 and TRBJ1-1; D is possibly TRBD1 (5 bases). V lost 0 bases and J 6 bases, leaving 23 bases between the germline ends. Germline lookup yields CDR1 LGHNA and CDR2 YSLEER. This CDR3 is built from 18 residues. The CDR3 region has the DNA TGCGCCAGCAGCCAAGAGGGACGGATACCGGGGGTAGTTCCTGAAGCTTTCTTT. The encoded protein is CASSQEGRIPGVVPEAFF.

This clonotype came up a few times. This sequence joins TRBV29-1 and TRBJ2-1; the match to TRBD2 covers 13 bases. This CDR3 is 15 amino acids long. V was clipped by 5 bases and J by 9 bases; unmatched bases: 10. CDR1 and CDR2 (germline): SQVTM, ANQGSEA. The DNA for the CDR3 is TGCAGCGTTACTTCACCGGGACTAGCGGGAATTGAGCAGTTCTTC. Amino acids: CSVTSPGLAGIEQFF.

This chain joins TRBV24-1 and TRBJ2-5, with TRBD1 identical over 7 bases. The CDR3 has 15 residues. Germline loops: CDR1 KGHDR, CDR2 SFDVKD. The trim removed 3 bases at V and 3 bases at J, leaving 6 bases unmatched. The CDR3 sequence is CATSDIGTAKETQYF. In nucleotides, the CDR3 is TGTGCCACCAGTGATATCGGGACAGCGAAAGAGACCCAGTACTTC.

There are many counts of this clonotype. The V gene is TRBV5-1, the J gene TRBJ2-5; D is undetermined. This CDR3 contains 13 residues. Trimming took 0 bases from V and 1 from J, leaving 4 bases between them. Germline CDR1 and CDR2: SGHRS and YFSETQ. CDR3 DNA sequence: TGCGCCAGCAGCTTGGGGGCCCAAGAGACCCAGTACTTC. As protein: CASSLGAQETQYF.

This clonotype was seen more than once but under ten times. V and J are TRBV2 and TRBJ2-7, with D perhaps matching TRBD2 (6 bases). The CDR3 spans 14 residues. CDR1 and CDR2 from the germline V gene are SNHLY and FYNNEI. The V end lost 5 bases, the J end lost 0 bases, and 11 bases lay between the germline ends. CDR3 nucleotide sequence: TGTGCCAGCAGTATTCGGGGGAGCTCCTACGAGCAGTACTTC. Translating gives CASSIRGSSYEQYF.

This clonotype was seen at least ten times. The chain joins TRBV6-2 or TRBV6-3 to TRBJ2-2, with D perhaps TRBD1 (6 bases). This CDR3 comprises 13 residues. V dropped 6 bases and J dropped 5 bases, with 10 bases sitting between them. Germline V gene data show CDR1 as MNHEY and CDR2 as SVGEGT. CDR3 region: CASRPTGTGELFF. Written as DNA, the CDR3 is TGTGCCAGCAGACCTACAGGGACCGGGGAGCTGTTTTTT.